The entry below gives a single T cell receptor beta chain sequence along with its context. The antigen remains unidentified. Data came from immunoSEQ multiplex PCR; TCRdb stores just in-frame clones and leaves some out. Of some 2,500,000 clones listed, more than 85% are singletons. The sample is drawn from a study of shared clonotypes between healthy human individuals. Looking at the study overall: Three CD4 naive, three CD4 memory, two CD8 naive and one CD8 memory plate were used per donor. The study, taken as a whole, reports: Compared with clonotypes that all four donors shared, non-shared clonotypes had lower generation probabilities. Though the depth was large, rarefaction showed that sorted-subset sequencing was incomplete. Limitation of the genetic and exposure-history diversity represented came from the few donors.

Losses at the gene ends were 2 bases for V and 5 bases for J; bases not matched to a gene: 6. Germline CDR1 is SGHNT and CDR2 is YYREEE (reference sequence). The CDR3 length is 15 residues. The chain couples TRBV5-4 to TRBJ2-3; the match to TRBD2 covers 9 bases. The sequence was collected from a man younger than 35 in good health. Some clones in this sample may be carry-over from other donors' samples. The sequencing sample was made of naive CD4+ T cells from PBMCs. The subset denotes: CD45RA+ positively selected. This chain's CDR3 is CASSFPREGIDTQYF. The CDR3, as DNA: TGTGCCAGCAGCTTCCCGCGGGAGGGGATAGATACGCAGTATTTT.